These 12 T cell receptor beta chains came from one sample sequenced in a study of graft-versus-host responses after intestinal transplantation. Their recognized antigens are unknown. TCRdb keeps only in-frame clones here, not all; method: immunoSEQ multiplex PCR. The sample carries some 92,000 clones, 80% to 95% recorded once. Sequenced material: unstimulated CD4+ T cells sorted from spleen or lymph node cells, taken before intestinal transplant. These receptors were taken from a human donor who received an intestinal transplant.

The V gene is TRBV29-1, the J gene TRBJ2-5; no clear D gene. The length of the CDR3 is 14 residues. The V gene lost 7 bases and the J gene lost 0 bases, with 15 bases spanning the gap. Germline values: CDR1 SQVTM, CDR2 ANQGSEA. This CDR3 is CSGSPLMYQETQYF. The DNA for the CDR3 is TGCAGCGGGTCTCCACTGATGTACCAAGAGACCCAGTACTTC. Supplemented by reference TRBV29-1 and TRBJ2-5, the full variable domain reads SAVISQKPSRDICQRGTSLTIQCQVDSQVTMMFWYRQQPGQSLTLIATANQGSEATYESGFVIDKFPISRPNLTFSTLTVSNMSPEDSSIYLCSGSPLMYQETQYFGPGTRLLVL.

The chain joins TRBV7-9 to TRBJ2-7; 8 nucleotides match TRBD2. The V and J ends lost 7 bases and 0 bases, in that order; junction bases with no gene match: 5. Germline CDR1 reads SEHNR; CDR2 reads FQNEAQ (reference sequence). This CDR3 region has 14 residues. CDR3 loop: CASMSSGFSYEQYF. The CDR3 DNA reads TGTGCCAGCATGTCTAGCGGGTTCTCCTACGAGCAGTACTTC.

The chain uses TRBV30 and TRBJ1-4; D call uncertain. Germline V lookup: CDR1 GTSNPN, CDR2 SVGIG (reference sequence). Trimming stripped 0 bases from V and 6 bases from J, with 8 bases between. The CDR3 contains 13 residues. The CDR3 bases are TGTGCCTGGAGTGTTACCTTAGATGAAAAACTGTTTTTT. Translation: CAWSVTLDEKLFF.

The chain couples TRBV14 to TRBJ1-2; D remains unclear. V gave up 1 base and J gave up 9 bases, with 15 bases separating them. Germline assignment: CDR1 SGHDN and CDR2 FVKESK. The CDR3 has 14 amino acids. The CDR3 protein is CASSQVRTYQSYTF. CDR3 sequence (DNA): TGTGCCAGCAGCCAAGTAAGGACCTATCAAAGCTACACCTTC.

V usage is TRBV6-6 and J usage is TRBJ2-5; TRBD1 matches at 7 bases. In germline, CDR1 is MNHNY, CDR2 SVGAGI (reference sequence). Trimming cost V 6 bases and J 5 bases; bases outside gene matches: 6. This CDR3 is 13 amino acids long. The CDR3 region is CASSLDRRETQYF. For the CDR3, the DNA is TGTGCCAGCAGCCTGGACAGGCGGGAGACCCAGTACTTC.

The V call is TRBV27, the J call TRBJ2-7; 9 bases map to TRBD1. Germline assignment: CDR1 MNHEY and CDR2 SMNVEV (reference sequence). The CDR3 is 14 amino acids. Trimming at V came to 5 bases and at J to 9 bases, leaving 11 bases not matched to a gene. The CDR3 nucleotides are TGTGCCAGCAGTCCTCTTACAGGGGGCGAGGTGCAGTACTTC. Its protein is CASSPLTGGEVQYF.

The chain has TRBV2 and TRBJ2-3; D is ambiguous. The CDR3 contains 15 residues. Per germline, CDR1 SNHLY and CDR2 FYNNEI. The V gene lost 2 bases and the J gene lost 0 bases, with 9 bases spanning the gap. In DNA, the CDR3 is TGTGCCAGCAGTGAACCTAGTCCGAGCACAGATACGCAGTATTTT. This encodes CASSEPSPSTDTQYF.

This clone has just one count. This rearrangement joins TRBV25-1 to TRBJ1-3; the D is unclear. The CDR3 consists of 12 residues. Germline lookup yields CDR1 MGHDK and CDR2 SYGVNS. V lost 8 bases to trimming and J lost 8 bases, with 13 bases between them. The CDR3: CASGKGVDTIYF. CDR3 bases: TGTGCCAGCGGGAAGGGAGTTGACACCATATATTTT. The full variable domain, its missing parts supplied by reference TRBV25-1 and TRBJ1-3, is EADIYQTPRYLVIGTGKKITLECSQTMGHDKMYWYQQDPGMELHLIHYSYGVNSTEKGDLSSESTVSRIRTEHFPLTLESARPSHTSQYLCASGKGVDTIYFGEGSWLTVV.

V gene TRBV7-9 combines with J gene TRBJ2-7; no firm D call. The germline V and J ends were trimmed by 0 bases and 0 bases, with 12 bases remaining between them. Germline lookup yields CDR1 SEHNR and CDR2 FQNEAQ (reference sequence). This CDR3 has 16 residues. This chain's CDR3 is CASSLAKSVSSYEQYF. CDR3 in DNA: TGTGCCAGCAGCTTAGCGAAGTCAGTTAGCTCCTACGAGCAGTACTTC.

The chain employs TRBV29-1 and TRBJ1-1; 8 bases agree with TRBD1. The V segment lost 8 bases and the J segment 5 bases; nucleotides outside the gene matches: 7. Germline CDR1 reads SQVTM; CDR2 reads ANQGSEA. CDR3 length equals 12 residues. CDR3 in amino acids: CSYDRGTTEAFF. In nucleotides, the CDR3 is TGCAGCTACGACAGGGGAACGACTGAAGCTTTCTTT.

V usage is TRBV20-1 and J usage is TRBJ2-5; D is ambiguous. TRBJ2-7 matches the DNA end more closely, so the J call is doubtful. The CDR3 covers 11 residues. Germline V gene data show CDR1 as DFQATT and CDR2 as SNEGSKA (reference sequence). The CDR3 protein is CSARLQYEQYF. CDR3 coding DNA: TGCAGTGCTAGATTACAGTACGAGCAGTACTTC.

This chain links TRBV5-1 with TRBJ2-5; no definite D call. The CDR3 sequence is 18 residues long. Germline V gene data show CDR1 as SGHRS and CDR2 as YFSETQ. V shed 2 bases and J shed 4 bases, with 24 bases lying between them. CDR3 sequence: CASSLGPFSSPAGETQYF. The CDR3 DNA follows: TGCGCCAGCAGCTTAGGCCCCTTTTCATCCCCAGCAGGAGAGACCCAGTACTTC. Using reference TRBV5-1 and TRBJ2-5 for the parts outside the CDR3, the full variable domain is KAGVTQTPRYLIKTRGQQVTLSCSPISGHRSVSWYQQTPGQGLQFLFEYFSETQRNKGNFPGRFSGRQFSNSRSEMNVSTLELGDSALYLCASSLGPFSSPAGETQYFGPGTRLLVL.